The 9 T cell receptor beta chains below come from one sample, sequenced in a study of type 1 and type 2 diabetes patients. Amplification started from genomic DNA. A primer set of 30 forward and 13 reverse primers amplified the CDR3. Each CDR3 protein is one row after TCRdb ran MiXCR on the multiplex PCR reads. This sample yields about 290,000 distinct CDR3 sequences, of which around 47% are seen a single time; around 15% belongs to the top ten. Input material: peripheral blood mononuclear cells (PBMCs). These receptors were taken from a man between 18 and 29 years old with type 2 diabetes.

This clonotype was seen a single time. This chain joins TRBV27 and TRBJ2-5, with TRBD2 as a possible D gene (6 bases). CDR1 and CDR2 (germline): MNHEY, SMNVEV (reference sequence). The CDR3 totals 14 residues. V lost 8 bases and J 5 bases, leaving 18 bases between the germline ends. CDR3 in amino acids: CASSPAGPRETQYF. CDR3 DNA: TGTGCCAGCTCACCCGCGGGACCTAGGGAGACCCAGTACTTC.

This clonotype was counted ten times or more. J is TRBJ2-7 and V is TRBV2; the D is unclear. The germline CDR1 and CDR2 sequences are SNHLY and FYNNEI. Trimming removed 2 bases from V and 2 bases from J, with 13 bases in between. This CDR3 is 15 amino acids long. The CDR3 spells CASSEMLSGPYEQYF. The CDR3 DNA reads TGTGCCAGCAGTGAAATGCTGAGTGGGCCCTACGAGCAGTACTTC. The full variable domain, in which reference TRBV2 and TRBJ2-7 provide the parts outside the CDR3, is EPEVTQTPSHQVTQMGQEVILRCVPISNHLYFYWYRQILGQKVEFLVSFYNNEISEKSEIFDDQFSVERPDGSNFTLKIRSTKLEDSAMYFCASSEMLSGPYEQYFGPGTRLTVT.

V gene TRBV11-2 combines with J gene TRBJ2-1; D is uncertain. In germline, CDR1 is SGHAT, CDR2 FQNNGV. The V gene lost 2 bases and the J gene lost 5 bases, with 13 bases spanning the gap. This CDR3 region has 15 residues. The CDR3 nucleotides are TGTGCCAGCAGCTTACGTACCTGGGCCGACAATGAGCAGTTCTTC. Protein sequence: CASSLRTWADNEQFF.

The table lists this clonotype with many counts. CDR3 residues: CASKASSYEQYF. The CDR3 DNA reads TGTGCCAGCAAAGCTAGCTCCTACGAGCAGTACTTC. The chain links TRBV2 to TRBJ2-7; D gene ambiguous. This CDR3 has 12 residues. Between the trimmed V and J ends, which lost 7 bases and 0 bases, there was a span of 7 bases. CDR1 is SNHLY and CDR2 is FYNNEI in the germline V gene. The full variable domain, completed using reference TRBV2 and TRBJ2-7, is EPEVTQTPSHQVTQMGQEVILRCVPISNHLYFYWYRQILGQKVEFLVSFYNNEISEKSEIFDDQFSVERPDGSNFTLKIRSTKLEDSAMYFCASKASSYEQYFGPGTRLTVT.

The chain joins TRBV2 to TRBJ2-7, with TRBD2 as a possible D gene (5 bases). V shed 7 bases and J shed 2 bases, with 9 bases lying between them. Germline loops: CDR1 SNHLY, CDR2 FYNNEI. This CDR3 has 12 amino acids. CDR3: CASIEGTYEQYF. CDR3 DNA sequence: TGTGCCAGCATCGAGGGTACCTACGAGCAGTACTTC.

CDR3 sequence (DNA): TGTGCCAGCAGCCGTGGGAGGGGGGCCCAGAACACTGAAGCTTTCTTT. The encoded protein is CASSRGRGAQNTEAFF. This chain connects TRBV3-1 to TRBJ1-1, with a tentative D call TRBD1 (6 bases). The V and J ends lost 4 bases and 1 base respectively, with 16 bases between them. The germline gives CDR1 LGHDT, CDR2 YNNKEL (reference sequence). The CDR3 spans 16 residues. The complete variable domain, with remaining parts taken from reference TRBV3-1 and TRBJ1-1, reads DTAVSQTPKYLVTQMGNDKSIKCEQNLGHDTMYWYKQDSKKFLKIMFSYNNKELIINETVPNRFSPKSPDKAHLNLHINSLELGDSAVYFCASSRGRGAQNTEAFFGQGTRLTVV.

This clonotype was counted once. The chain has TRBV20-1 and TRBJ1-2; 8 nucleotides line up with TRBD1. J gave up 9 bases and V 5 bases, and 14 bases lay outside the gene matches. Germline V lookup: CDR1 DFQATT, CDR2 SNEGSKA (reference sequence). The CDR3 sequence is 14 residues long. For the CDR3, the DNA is TGCAGTGCTCCTCCCAGGGGGCCCCCCCCGCGCTACACCTTC. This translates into CSAPPRGPPPRYTF.

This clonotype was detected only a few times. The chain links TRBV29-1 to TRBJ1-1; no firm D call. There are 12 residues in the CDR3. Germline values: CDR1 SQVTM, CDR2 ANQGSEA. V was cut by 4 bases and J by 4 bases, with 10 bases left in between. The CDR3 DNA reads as TGCAGCGTTGCGAGAGGTTCCACTGAAGCTTTCTTT. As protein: CSVARGSTEAFF.

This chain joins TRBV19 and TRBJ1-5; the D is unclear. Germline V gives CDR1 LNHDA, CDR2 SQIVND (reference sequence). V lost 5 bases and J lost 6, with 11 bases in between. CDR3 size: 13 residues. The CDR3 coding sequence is TGTGCCAGTAGTGGAGGTAAGAGTCAGCCCCAGCATTTT. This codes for CASSGGKSQPQHF.